What follows are 6 T cell receptor beta chains derived from one specimen sequenced in a study of cytomegalovirus exposure and HLA in healthy donors. 60 Vbeta and 13 Jbeta primers were used in PCR. Produced via immunoSEQ multiplex PCR; TCRdb's table is partial and in-frame only. The sample holds under 95,000 clones, roughly 75% seen once. Sequencing was performed on PBMCs. Receptors originate from a male donor in good health and CMV-seronegative.

The rearrangement links TRBV30 to TRBJ1-1; no clear D gene. The germline V gene encodes CDR1 GTSNPN and CDR2 SVGIG (reference sequence). V lost 2 bases and J lost 3, with 25 bases in between. The CDR3 is 18 amino acids. The chain's CDR3 is CAWSSGMWIKGADTEAFF. The CDR3 DNA reads as TGTGCCTGGAGTTCGGGGATGTGGATTAAGGGCGCGGACACTGAAGCTTTCTTT.

The chain combines TRBV19 with TRBJ2-3; D possibly corresponds to TRBD2 (6 bases). Germline-derived CDR1 and CDR2 are LNHDA and SQIVND (reference sequence). Between the trimmed V and J ends, which lost 6 bases and 6 bases, there was a span of 25 bases. The CDR3 runs to 17 residues. The CDR3, as DNA: TGTGCCAGTAGACCACAGGCTGGAGGCGTCCGGGGGGATACGCAGTATTTT. Translating gives CASRPQAGGVRGDTQYF. The whole variable domain, filled in from reference TRBV19 and TRBJ2-3, reads DGGITQSPKYLFRKEGQNVTLSCEQNLNHDAMYWYRQDPGQGLRLIYYSQIVNDFQKGDIAEGYSVSREKKESFPLTVTSAQKNPTAFYLCASRPQAGGVRGDTQYFGPGTRLTVL.

The chain combines TRBV11-2 with TRBJ2-7; D gene unclear. This CDR3 has 14 residues. Trimming left V 0 bases short and J 4 bases short, with 10 bases between. CDR1 is SGHAT, CDR2 FQNNGV, per germline. For the CDR3, the DNA is TGTGCCAGCAGCTTAGAGGTGGAGCCTTACGAGCAGTACTTC. Translating gives CASSLEVEPYEQYF.

This chain joins TRBV6-5 and TRBJ1-5; D uncertain. This CDR3 contains 15 residues. Germline values: CDR1 MNHEY, CDR2 SVGAGI. The V end lost 2 bases, the J end lost 0 bases, and 8 bases lay between the germline ends. The CDR3 loop is CASSYRQDSNQPQHF. The CDR3, as DNA: TGTGCCAGCAGTTACAGACAAGATAGCAATCAGCCCCAGCATTTT.

On this clone: Other DNA sequences in the sample encode the same CDR3. The rearrangement joins TRBV5-1 to TRBJ2-1; TRBD2 is a possible D gene (6 bases). V lost 0 bases, J lost 9 bases, and 10 bases lay in between. Looked up from germline, CDR1 is SGHRS and CDR2 is YFSETQ. The CDR3 has 13 residues. CDR3 DNA sequence: TGCGCCAGCAGCTTGGCCCCGGGAGTTGAGCAGTTCTTC. It specifies CASSLAPGVEQFF. Drawing the rest from reference TRBV5-1 and TRBJ2-1, the complete variable domain is KAGVTQTPRYLIKTRGQQVTLSCSPISGHRSVSWYQQTPGQGLQFLFEYFSETQRNKGNFPGRFSGRQFSNSRSEMNVSTLELGDSALYLCASSLAPGVEQFFGPGTRLTVL.

The chain couples TRBV7-2 to TRBJ2-7; 9 bases are shared with TRBD1. This CDR3 has 17 residues. The V gene's germline CDR1 is SGHTA and CDR2 FQGNSA. The V segment lost 1 base and the J segment 2 bases; nucleotides outside the gene matches: 9. CDR3 bases: TGTGCCAGCAGCTTAGTTGGCGGGACAGGGCGCACCTACGAGCAGTACTTC. The encoded protein is CASSLVGGTGRTYEQYF.